Below are 10 T cell receptor beta chains sequenced from a single sample in a study of blood T cell repertoires in COVID-19. Libraries were prepared by immunoSEQ multiplex PCR; TCRdb keeps only in-frame clonotypes and omits some of them. Of over 150,000 clones in the sample, approximately 87% were seen once. Sequencing used peripheral blood. These TCRs come from a man between 65 and 85 years old with active or convalescent COVID-19.

The chain employs TRBV6-1 and TRBJ2-2; D ambiguous. CDR1 and CDR2 (germline): MNHNS, SASEGT. CDR3 length equals 16 residues. V dropped 2 bases and J dropped 3 bases, with 13 bases sitting between them. The CDR3 reads CASSEMPGWDTGELFF. The CDR3 region has the DNA TGTGCCAGCAGTGAAATGCCGGGTTGGGACACCGGGGAGCTGTTTTTT.

The gene calls are TRBV18 and TRBJ1-2; D not certain. Trimming cost V 1 base and J 6 bases, with 9 bases left between them. CDR1 is KGHSH and CDR2 is LQKENI in the germline V gene. CDR3 size: 13 residues. CDR3 region: CASSPQGEDGYTF. The CDR3, as DNA: TGTGCCAGCTCACCACAGGGAGAGGATGGCTACACCTTC.

The chain joins TRBV27 to TRBJ2-2, with D tentatively TRBD2 (5 bases). Germline CDR1 is MNHEY and CDR2 is SMNVEV (reference sequence). V was trimmed by 5 bases and J by 6 bases, leaving 10 bases between them. CDR3 length equals 13 residues. Here the CDR3 DNA reads TGTGCCAGCAGTACCCCGGAGGCCGGGGAGCTGTTTTTT. Amino acids: CASSTPEAGELFF.

This chain uses TRBV7-8 with TRBJ1-1; D is unresolved. CDR1 is SGHVS and CDR2 is FQNEAQ in the germline V gene. The CDR3 consists of 14 residues. V shed 4 bases and J shed 1 base, with 10 bases lying between them. Written as DNA, the CDR3 is TGTGCCAGCAGCTCGCGTACCGGGAACACTGAAGCTTTCTTT. The encoded protein is CASSSRTGNTEAFF.

The rearrangement joins TRBV14 to TRBJ1-2; the D is unclear. Germline CDR1 SGHDN, CDR2 FVKESK. The CDR3 has 15 amino acids. The ends were cut back, 0 bases at V and 8 bases at J, with 16 bases in the middle. The CDR3 loop reads CASSQDTNGMRGYTF. CDR3 in DNA: TGTGCCAGCAGCCAAGATACAAATGGCATGAGGGGCTACACCTTC.

The gene calls are TRBV19 and TRBJ1-5; possible D gene TRBD1, 6 bases. The CDR3 runs to 14 residues. V lost 3 bases to trimming and J lost 6 bases, with 12 bases between them. Germline V gene data show CDR1 as LNHDA and CDR2 as SQIVND (reference sequence). This chain's CDR3 is CASSIGRGGQPQHF. CDR3 in DNA: TGTGCCAGTAGTATTGGCAGGGGTGGTCAGCCCCAGCATTTT.

The chain has TRBV3-1 (or the pseudogene TRBV3-2) and TRBJ2-5; 7 positions match TRBD1. The CDR3 consists of 15 residues. After removal of 4 bases from V and 6 bases from J, the junction contained 11 bases not matched to a gene. Germline CDR1 and CDR2: LGHDT and YNNKEL (reference sequence). The CDR3 sequence: CASSPPGQRKKTQYF. The CDR3 nucleotides are TGTGCCAGCAGCCCACCGGGACAGCGCAAGAAGACCCAGTACTTC.

V usage is TRBV6-5 and J usage is TRBJ1-6; 11 nucleotides agree with TRBD1. This CDR3 comprises 14 residues. Germline V gene lookup returns CDR1 MNHEY and CDR2 SVGAGI. J was trimmed by 10 bases and V by 7 bases; bases with no gene match: 6. The CDR3 DNA reads as TGTGCCAGCAACCTGGACAGGGGGCGATCACCCCTCCACTTT. Encoded protein: CASNLDRGRSPLHF.

The genes are TRBV5-1 and TRBJ2-2; the match to TRBD1 covers 9 bases. The trim removed 2 bases at V and 3 bases at J, leaving 8 bases unmatched. This CDR3 region has 17 residues. CDR1 is SGHRS, CDR2 YFSETQ, per germline. CDR3 protein: CASSLTGTGYDTGELFF. The CDR3 DNA reads as TGCGCCAGCAGCTTAACCGGGACAGGGTACGACACCGGGGAGCTGTTTTTT.

The V gene is TRBV4-1, the J gene TRBJ1-1; D ambiguous. The length of the CDR3 is 16 residues. Germline CDR1 and CDR2: MGHRA and YSYEKL. Trimming removed 0 bases at V and 4 bases at J, with 15 bases between. CDR3 nucleotide sequence: TGCGCCAGCAGCCAAGATCTGGCTGCGGGCCTCACTGAAGCTTTCTTT. It codes for CASSQDLAAGLTEAFF.